The present T cell receptor beta chain was sequenced within a study of radiotherapy plus CTLA-4 blockade in lung cancer. Study-level information: Disease control was present in around a third of patients, and objective responses in approximately 20%.

This clone was found once. Its target is unknown. In chemo-refractory metastatic non-small-cell lung cancer, patients got ipilimumab CTLA-4 blockade together with focal radiation. Study observations and caveats: In blood, tumor-derived TCR clones expanded after radiotherapy plus ipilimumab.

Sequencing used immunoSEQ multiplex PCR; TCRdb keeps in-frame clones, though not all of them. Seen here are about 24,000 clones, about 76% observed once, and the top ten hold about 3%. The CDR3 is 15 residues long. V lost 4 bases, J lost 4 bases, and 6 bases stayed unmatched. CDR1 and CDR2 (germline): LNHDA, SQIVND (reference sequence). This clonotype was obtained from a human donor with non-small cell lung cancer whose response to radiotherapy plus ipilimumab could not be evaluated. The genes are TRBV19 and TRBJ2-1; 8 nucleotides agree with TRBD2. This sample comprised peripheral blood, obtained from a patient treated with radiotherapy plus ipilimumab. This CDR3 reads CASSTLSGSYNEQFF. The CDR3 bases are TGTGCCAGTAGTACCCTGAGCGGGAGTTACAATGAGCAGTTCTTC.